These 30 T cell receptor beta chains were sequenced from one sample in a study of cytomegalovirus exposure and HLA in healthy donors. The PCR contained 60 Vbeta and 13 Jbeta primers. Sequencing was performed with immunoSEQ multiplex PCR; in TCRdb, only in-frame clones are kept and a portion is missing. Of some 100,000 clones listed, 79% are singletons. Sequencing input: PBMCs. These receptors were collected from a female donor in good health and CMV-seropositive.

This chain connects TRBV11-3 to TRBJ2-1, with a tentative D call TRBD2 (6 bases). This CDR3 region has 15 residues. CDR1 SGHNT and CDR2 YENEEA come from the germline V gene. V dropped 5 bases and J dropped 2 bases, with 13 bases sitting between them. This chain's CDR3 is CASSHRGSAYNEQFF. The CDR3 DNA sequence: TGTGCCAGCAGCCACCGGGGGTCCGCCTACAATGAGCAGTTCTTC.

In its sample, this clone was seen a few times. The chain employs TRBV7-2 and TRBJ2-1; a weak D match, TRBD1 (6 bases). Germline lookup yields CDR1 SGHTA and CDR2 FQGNSA. The CDR3 loop spans 13 amino acids. Trimming cost V 3 bases and J 7 bases, with 10 bases left between them. DNA for the CDR3: TGTGCCAGCAGCTTCTTTGGACAGAATGAGCAGTTCTTC. This gives the protein CASSFFGQNEQFF.

This clone was observed a single time. The chain couples TRBV2 to TRBJ1-5, with 8 bases fitting TRBD1. This CDR3 is built from 15 residues. Germline V CDR1 and CDR2: SNHLY, FYNNEI. V gave up 5 bases and J gave up 7 bases; unmatched junction bases: 10. CDR3 protein: CASSPRTGFEQPQHF. In DNA, the CDR3 is TGTGCCAGCAGTCCAAGGACAGGGTTCGAGCAGCCCCAGCATTTT.

The J gene is TRBJ2-7, the V gene TRBV5-5, with D perhaps matching TRBD2 (5 bases). Germline V gives CDR1 SGHKS, CDR2 YYEKEE (reference sequence). The CDR3 runs 17 residues. Trimming stripped 3 bases from V and 2 bases from J, with 21 bases between. The CDR3 protein is CASSSSLGSVITYEQYF. CDR3 nucleotide sequence: TGTGCCAGCAGCTCATCCCTCGGTAGCGTGATCACCTACGAGCAGTACTTC.

The V gene is TRBV5-6, the J gene TRBJ2-4; perhaps TRBD2 as D (6 bases). The CDR3 covers 14 residues. The germline V gene encodes CDR1 SGHDT and CDR2 YYEEEE. V was shortened by 4 bases and J by 1 base, with 9 bases between the two germline ends. The CDR3 bases are TGTGCCAGCAGCGTCCGGGGGGCCAAAAACATTCAGTACTTC. Protein product: CASSVRGAKNIQYF. The full variable domain, its missing parts supplied by reference TRBV5-6 and TRBJ2-4, is DAGVTQSPTHLIKTRGQQVTLRCSPKSGHDTVSWYQQALGQGPQFIFQYYEEEERQRGNFPDRFSGHQFPNYSSELNVNALLLGDSALYLCASSVRGAKNIQYFGAGTRLSVL.

DNA of the CDR3: TGTGCCAGCAGTGAGATGGGACATCGAAGCAATCAGCCCCAGCATTTT. This gives the protein CASSEMGHRSNQPQHF. The chain combines TRBV6-1 with TRBJ1-5, with a weak D call TRBD1 (6 bases). CDR1 is MNHNS and CDR2 is SASEGT in the germline V gene. The CDR3 is 16 residues long. Deletions cut 3 bases from V and 1 base from J, with 13 bases between.

In regard to this clone: A read error may produce the germline difference seen at one junction end. This sequence joins TRBV15 and TRBJ2-6, with TRBD1 identical over 7 bases. The CDR3 sequence is 18 residues long. Per the germline V gene, CDR1 is LNHNV and CDR2 is YYDKDF (reference sequence). Here the CDR3 reads CATSRNRDRPSGANGLTF. CDR3 DNA sequence: TGTGCCACCAGCAGGAACCGGGACAGACCGTCTGGGGCCAACGGCCTGACTTTC.

The V call is TRBV19, the J call TRBJ1-6; 7 nucleotides agree with TRBD1. The CDR3 extends over 15 amino acids. With V trimmed by 9 bases and J by 5 bases, 10 bases remained unmatched. Germline CDR1 is LNHDA and CDR2 is SQIVND (reference sequence). As DNA, the CDR3 is TGTGCCAGCGCCGGCCGGGACAGAAATAATTCACCCCTCCACTTT. It yields the protein CASAGRDRNNSPLHF.

The chain couples TRBV6-6 to TRBJ2-2; TRBD2 is a possible D gene (5 bases). The CDR3 totals 16 residues. Germline CDR1 MNHNY, CDR2 SVGAGI (reference sequence). V was pared by 0 bases and J by 0 bases, with 8 bases between. This chain's CDR3 is CASSYSGVTNTGELFF. The CDR3 DNA reads as TGTGCCAGCAGTTACTCCGGGGTAACGAACACCGGGGAGCTGTTTTTT.

The CDR3 sequence is CASSQDSNRGRGYTF. The CDR3 region has the DNA TGTGCCAGCAGCCAAGATTCAAACAGGGGGAGAGGCTACACCTTC. The gene calls are TRBV14 and TRBJ1-2; 8 bases line up with TRBD1. The CDR3 runs 15 residues. Unmatched junction bases numbered 8, after V lost 0 bases and J lost 8 bases. Looked up from germline, CDR1 is SGHDN and CDR2 is FVKESK.

This rearrangement joins TRBV29-1 to TRBJ1-1; maybe TRBD1 (6 bases). Trimming pared 5 bases from V and 9 bases from J, leaving 10 bases between. CDR3 length: 10 residues. Per germline, CDR1 SQVTM and CDR2 ANQGSEA. The CDR3 bases are TGCAGCGTTCCGGGACATCAAGCTTTCTTT. Translating it yields CSVPGHQAFF. The variable domain in full, completed from reference TRBV29-1 and TRBJ1-1, reads SAVISQKPSRDICQRGTSLTIQCQVDSQVTMMFWYRQQPGQSLTLIATANQGSEATYESGFVIDKFPISRPNLTFSTLTVSNMSPEDSSIYLCSVPGHQAFFGQGTRLTVV.

The chain uses TRBV9 and TRBJ1-6; 7 bases match TRBD1. V shed 2 bases and J 7 bases; nucleotides not matched to a gene: 3. The V gene's germline CDR1 is SGDLS and CDR2 YYNGEE. The CDR3 loop spans 14 amino acids. This chain's CDR3 is CASSVGTVNSPLHF. Written as DNA, the CDR3 is TGTGCCAGCAGCGTTGGGACAGTAAATTCACCCCTCCACTTT.

The V and J genes are TRBV10-3 and TRBJ2-7; TRBD1 matches at 7 bases. Germline assignment: CDR1 ENHRY and CDR2 SYGVKD. CDR3 size: 14 residues. V dropped 3 bases and J dropped 7; count of bases not matched to a gene: 9. The CDR3 is CAISDLTTGIEQYF. In nucleotides, the CDR3 is TGTGCCATCAGTGACCTCACGACAGGGATTGAGCAGTACTTC.

This sequence joins TRBV6-1 and TRBJ2-5; TRBD1 matches at 9 bases. Trimming at V came to 4 bases and at J to 1 base, leaving 4 bases not matched to a gene. Germline V CDR1 and CDR2: MNHNS, SASEGT. The CDR3 has 15 residues. CDR3 residues: CASSGTGVAQETQYF. The CDR3 coding sequence is TGTGCCAGCAGTGGGACAGGGGTGGCCCAAGAGACCCAGTACTTC.

There are a few counts of this clone. V usage is TRBV10-1 and J usage is TRBJ2-5; TRBD1 matches 9 bases. The germline V gene has CDR1 WNHNN and CDR2 SYGVQD (reference sequence). Germline trimming cut 5 bases from V and 5 bases from J; bases unmatched to any gene: 6. This CDR3 comprises 14 residues. The CDR3 is CASSQSGQGETQYF. In DNA form, the CDR3 reads TGCGCCAGCAGTCAATCGGGACAGGGCGAGACCCAGTACTTC.

This clone was counted between two and nine times. One end of the junction fails to match germline, which may point to a read error. Other nucleotide sequences in the sample specify the same CDR3. The rearrangement links TRBV7-9 to TRBJ2-6; 7 bases fit TRBD1. CDR1 and CDR2 from the germline V gene are SEHNR and FQNEAQ (reference sequence). The CDR3 has 16 residues. CDR3 sequence reads: CSSSLAQGSGANVLTF. CDR3 DNA: TGTTCCAGCAGCTTAGCACAGGGGTCTGGGGCCAACGTCCTGACTTTC.

The rearrangement links TRBV19 to TRBJ2-7; 9 bases agree with TRBD1. Losses at the gene ends were 9 bases for V and 0 bases for J; bases not matched to a gene: 9. This CDR3 contains 15 residues. Per germline, CDR1 LNHDA and CDR2 SQIVND (reference sequence). In DNA form, the CDR3 reads TGTGCCAGCCAGAGCGGACAGGGGAGCTCCTACGAGCAGTACTTC. Translation gives CASQSGQGSSYEQYF.

V is TRBV7-2 and J is TRBJ1-3; TRBD1 is a possible D gene (5 bases). Germline assignment: CDR1 SGHTA and CDR2 FQGNSA. CDR3 size: 17 residues. Trimming removed 4 bases at V and 0 bases at J, with 16 bases between. CDR3 sequence: CASSSGGPGSSGNTIYF. The CDR3 DNA reads as TGTGCCAGCAGCTCCGGGGGACCAGGGAGCTCTGGAAACACCATATATTTT.

The chain uses TRBV4-2 and TRBJ1-6, with D tentatively TRBD1 (6 bases). The CDR3 has 16 residues. V was cut by 0 bases and J by 6 bases, with 12 bases left in between. Germline V gene data show CDR1 as LGHNA and CDR2 as YNFKEQ. The CDR3: CASSQDTGLINSPLHF. For the CDR3, the DNA is TGTGCCAGCAGCCAAGATACAGGGCTGATTAATTCACCCCTCCACTTT.

Of note for this clone: Its ends do not fully match the called genes, so a read error is possible. The rearrangement joins TRBV7-9 to TRBJ1-2; no firm D call. The CDR3 spans 13 residues. Germline lookup yields CDR1 SEHNR and CDR2 FQNEAQ (reference sequence). The CDR3 coding sequence is TGTTCCAGCAGCTTTCCTAATAACTATGGCTACACCTTC. It translates to CSSSFPNNYGYTF.

As for this clone: One junction end disagrees with the germline gene, perhaps due to a read error. The chain has TRBV6-5 and TRBJ2-4; 7 nucleotides agree with TRBD1. The CDR3 is 13 amino acids. Germline lookup yields CDR1 MNHEY and CDR2 SVGAGI. CDR3 sequence reads: CASSGPGGNSQYF. The CDR3 DNA reads as TGTGCCAGCAGTGGCCCAGGGGGTAACAGTCAGTACTTC.

This clone has more than one count but fewer than ten. The genes are TRBV7-6 and TRBJ2-1, with 10 bases that match TRBD2. The V segment lost 5 bases and the J segment 1 base; nucleotides outside the gene matches: 5. The CDR3 length is 16 residues. CDR1 and CDR2 (germline): SGHVS, FNYEAQ. CDR3 in amino acids: CASSLTSGVSYNEQFF. DNA for the CDR3: TGTGCCAGCAGCCTTACTAGCGGGGTGTCCTACAATGAGCAGTTCTTC.

This chain links TRBV11-3 with TRBJ2-5; TRBD2 aligns across 8 bases. The germline V gene encodes CDR1 SGHNT and CDR2 YENEEA. This CDR3 contains 14 residues. With 1 base clipped from V and 2 bases from J, the junction kept 0 bases outside the gene matches. CDR3 region: CASSLAGGQETQYF. The CDR3 region has the DNA TGTGCCAGCAGCTTAGCGGGAGGGCAAGAGACCCAGTACTTC.

The chain recombines TRBV9 with TRBJ1-2; D unresolved. The V gene lost 3 bases and the J gene lost 8 bases, with 14 bases spanning the gap. In germline, CDR1 is SGDLS, CDR2 YYNGEE. This CDR3 contains 13 residues. CDR3 sequence reads: CASSARGREGYTF. The CDR3 nucleotides read TGTGCCAGCAGCGCGAGAGGGAGAGAAGGCTACACCTTC.

There are a few counts of this clone. The chain has TRBV10-1 and TRBJ2-7, with TRBD1 identical over 10 bases. CDR3 length: 14 amino acids. V lost 11 bases and J lost 5; bases outside the gene matches: 12. Germline CDR1 WNHNN, CDR2 SYGVQD (reference sequence). The DNA of the CDR3 is TGCGCCGAACCGGACAGGGGGAATTTGAACGAGCAGTACTTC. This codes for CAEPDRGNLNEQYF.

This chain links TRBV6-5 with TRBJ1-4; perhaps TRBD1 as D (6 bases). Germline-derived CDR1 and CDR2 are MNHEY and SVGAGI. The CDR3 totals 16 residues. The ends were cut back, 4 bases at V and 7 bases at J, with 19 bases in the middle. The CDR3 loop reads CASSSRTVYLGEKLFF. The CDR3 nucleotides are TGTGCCAGCAGTTCTCGGACAGTTTACCTGGGTGAAAAACTGTTTTTT.

This chain joins TRBV19 and TRBJ2-7; TRBD1 matches at 11 bases. This CDR3 is 15 amino acids long. Germline trimming cut 3 bases from V and 4 bases from J; bases unmatched to any gene: 5. CDR1 and CDR2 from the germline V gene are LNHDA and SQIVND (reference sequence). CDR3 sequence reads: CASSMGTGGSYEQYF. The CDR3 DNA reads TGTGCCAGTAGTATGGGGACAGGGGGATCTTACGAGCAGTACTTC.

V and J are TRBV9 and TRBJ1-6; 10 nucleotides agree with TRBD1. CDR1 and CDR2 (germline): SGDLS, YYNGEE. The CDR3 extends over 15 amino acids. J lost 7 bases, V lost 3 bases, and 4 bases had no gene match. CDR3 sequence (DNA): TGTGCCAGCAGCGGTGACAGGGGGCTGAATTCACCCCTCCACTTT. Amino acid sequence: CASSGDRGLNSPLHF.

This chain uses TRBV5-4 with TRBJ1-1; perhaps TRBD1 as D (5 bases). The CDR3 contains 12 residues. Trimming left V 2 bases short and J 10 bases short, with 12 bases between. Per germline, CDR1 SGHNT and CDR2 YYREEE (reference sequence). The CDR3 sequence is CASSFSLTGAFF. CDR3 nucleotide sequence: TGTGCCAGCAGCTTTTCACTCACAGGAGCTTTCTTT.

This clone was recorded only once. The chain joins TRBV5-1 to TRBJ1-4, with a tentative D call TRBD1 (6 bases). Trimming cost V 7 bases and J 4 bases, with 11 bases left between them. Looked up from germline, CDR1 is SGHRS and CDR2 is YFSETQ. The CDR3 length is 13 residues. The CDR3 nucleotides are TGCGCCAGCCGGACAGACTATAATGAAAAACTGTTTTTT. Translation: CASRTDYNEKLFF. The full variable domain, in which reference TRBV5-1 and TRBJ1-4 provide the parts outside the CDR3, is KAGVTQTPRYLIKTRGQQVTLSCSPISGHRSVSWYQQTPGQGLQFLFEYFSETQRNKGNFPGRFSGRQFSNSRSEMNVSTLELGDSALYLCASRTDYNEKLFFGSGTQLSVL.